This TCR beta chain was found in a study of T cell clonotyping in hematopoietic cell transplantation. Germline loops: CDR1 SNHLY, CDR2 FYNNEI. This CDR3 comprises 15 residues. The V and J ends lost 5 bases and 5 bases, in that order; junction bases with no gene match: 7. Only in-frame clones appear in the TCRdb table, and some are missing; sequencing was by immunoSEQ multiplex PCR. The sample contains some 29,000 clones, approximately 90% of which appear only once. The TCR originated in a female patient in her 50s who had an allogeneic stem cell transplant from a related donor, so the T cells may come from the graft donor. Some clones in this sample may be carry-over from other donors' samples. This rearrangement joins TRBV2 to TRBJ1-4; 8 bases are shared with TRBD1. Sequencing was performed on PBMCs, taken 100 days after allogeneic stem cell transplant. The CDR3 loop is CASSNRQGRNEKLFF. The CDR3 DNA follows: TGTGCCAGCAGTAACAGACAGGGGAGGAATGAAAAACTGTTTTTT. Variable domain in full (rest from reference TRBV2 and TRBJ1-4): EPEVTQTPSHQVTQMGQEVILRCVPISNHLYFYWYRQILGQKVEFLVSFYNNEISEKSEIFDDQFSVERPDGSNFTLKIRSTKLEDSAMYFCASSNRQGRNEKLFFGSGTQLSVL.